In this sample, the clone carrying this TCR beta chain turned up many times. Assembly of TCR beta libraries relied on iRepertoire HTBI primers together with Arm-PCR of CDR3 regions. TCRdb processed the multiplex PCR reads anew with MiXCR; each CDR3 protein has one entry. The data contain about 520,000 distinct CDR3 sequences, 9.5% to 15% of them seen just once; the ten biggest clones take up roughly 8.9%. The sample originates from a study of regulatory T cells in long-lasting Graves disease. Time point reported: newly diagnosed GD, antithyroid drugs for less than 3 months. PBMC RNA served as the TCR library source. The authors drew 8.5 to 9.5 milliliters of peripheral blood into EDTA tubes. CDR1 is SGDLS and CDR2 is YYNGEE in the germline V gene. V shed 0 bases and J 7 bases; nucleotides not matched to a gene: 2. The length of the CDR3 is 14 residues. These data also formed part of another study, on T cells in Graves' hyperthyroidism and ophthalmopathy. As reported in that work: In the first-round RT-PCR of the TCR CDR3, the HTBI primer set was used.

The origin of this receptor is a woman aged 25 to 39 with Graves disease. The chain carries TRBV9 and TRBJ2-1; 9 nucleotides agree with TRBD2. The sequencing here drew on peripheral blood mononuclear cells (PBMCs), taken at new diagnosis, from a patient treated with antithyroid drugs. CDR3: CASSVASGTNEQFF. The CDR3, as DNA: TGTGCCAGCAGCGTAGCTAGCGGGACAAATGAGCAGTTCTTC. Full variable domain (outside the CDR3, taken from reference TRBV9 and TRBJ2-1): DSGVTQTPKHLITATGQRVTLRCSPRSGDLSVYWYQQSLDQGLQFLIQYYNGEERAKGNILERFSAQQFPDLHSELNLSSLELGDSALYFCASSVASGTNEQFFGPGTRLTVL.